The following is a T cell receptor (beta chain) sequence with its context. No antigen is known for it. This entry is derived from a study of blood T cells in healthy people across ages. Study-level findings and limits: Greater diversity and more naive CD4+ cells were seen in long-lived donors than in aged donors.

Healthy individuals of Caucasian origin from Russia, aged about 6 to 100, served as donors. Every sample had a minimum of 6 million PBMCs isolated. This CDR3 comprises 11 residues. CDR1 and CDR2 from the germline V gene are LGHNT and FRNRAP. V was trimmed by 3 bases and J by 3 bases, leaving 2 bases between them. The use of a sample-barcoded 5' primer and a J-beta primer mix characterized a second PCR of about 6 to 12 cycles. Each cDNA molecule was tagged by a template-switch adaptor that had 12 random nucleotides. TCRdb re-derived calls from the 5' RACE reads in MiXCR, one entry per CDR3 protein. This table holds nearly 800,000 distinct CDR3 sequences, roughly 56% found once.

The receptor was isolated from a man aged 40-49 years in good health. Source material: blood. The V gene is TRBV12-5, the J gene TRBJ2-5, with D hard to call. CDR3 amino acids: CASGLKETQYF. Here the CDR3 DNA reads TGTGCTAGTGGTTTAAAAGAGACCCAGTACTTC.